This entry describes one TCR beta chain. The CDR3 is made up of 15 amino acids. Trimming took off 4 bases at V and 0 bases at J, with 11 bases between the two ends. Per germline, CDR1 SGHRS and CDR2 YFSETQ. Measured with immunoSEQ multiplex PCR; TCRdb has only the in-frame clones, and not every one. This table has just under 20,000 clones, approximately 88% appearing once. This entry comes from a study of T cell responses to AZD1222 COVID-19 vaccine. Sequenced here: peripheral blood, sampled 28 days after the second AZD1222 dose. The rearrangement uses TRBV5-1 and TRBJ2-1; the D is unclear. This receptor was taken from an adult who received the AZD1222 COVID-19 vaccine. For the CDR3, the DNA is TGCGCCAGCAGCGGCGGTTCCAGCTCCTACAATGAGCAGTTCTTC. Encoded protein: CASSGGSSSYNEQFF.